These 9 T cell receptor beta chains were all obtained from the same sample, sequenced in a study of T cells after yellow fever vaccination. TCRdb processed the 5' RACE reads anew with MiXCR; each CDR3 protein has one entry. The sample consists of about 26,000 distinct CDR3 sequences, 4.5% of them appearing once. The material was PBMCs, either bulk or a sorted T-cell subset (CD4+, CD8+, memory, or dextramer-sorted; not recorded which), obtained on the day of the yellow fever booster vaccination. These receptors originate from a man between 18 and 29 years old who received the YFV17D yellow fever vaccine.

The sample holds many counts of this clonotype. V and J are TRBV10-1 and TRBJ2-1; TRBD2 matches at 10 bases. The CDR3 length is 14 residues. Germline values: CDR1 WNHNN, CDR2 SYGVQD (reference sequence). Trimming took 4 bases from V and 9 from J; bases not matched to a gene: 6. The CDR3: CASSASGGVGEQFF. The CDR3 coding sequence is TGCGCCAGCAGTGCTAGCGGGGGAGTCGGTGAGCAGTTCTTC.

This clonotype was observed at least ten times. CDR3 in amino acids: CASGRQGTNSGNTIYF. The CDR3 DNA reads as TGTGCCAGCGGACGACAGGGAACCAACTCTGGAAACACCATATATTTT. The rearrangement joins TRBV7-2 to TRBJ1-3; the match to TRBD1 covers 7 bases. This CDR3 spans 16 amino acids. Trimming cost V 8 bases and J 0 bases; bases outside gene matches: 10. Looked up from germline, CDR1 is SGHTA and CDR2 is FQGNSA. The whole variable domain, filled in from reference TRBV7-2 and TRBJ1-3, reads GAGVSQSPSNKVTEKGKDVELRCDPISGHTALYWYRQSLGQGLEFLIYFQGNSAPDKSGLPSDRFSAERTGGSVSTLTIQRTQQEDSAVYLCASGRQGTNSGNTIYFGEGSWLTVV.

This clonotype was observed at least ten times. The chain has TRBV7-9 and TRBJ1-2; D uncertain. Germline V gene sequence: CDR1 SEHNR, CDR2 FQNEAQ (reference sequence). This CDR3 has 13 residues. V was shortened by 3 bases and J by 4 bases, with 9 bases between the two germline ends. The CDR3 loop reads CASSFGRFYGYTF. Here the CDR3 DNA reads TGTGCCAGCAGCTTCGGCCGATTCTATGGCTACACCTTC.

The rearrangement links TRBV5-1 to TRBJ2-3; 8 bases agree with TRBD2. Germline V gives CDR1 SGHRS, CDR2 YFSETQ. This CDR3 has 16 amino acids. V lost 0 bases to trimming and J lost 2 bases; unmatched junction nucleotides: 5. The chain's CDR3 is CASSLVAGGITDTQYF. Written as DNA, the CDR3 is TGCGCCAGCAGCTTGGTGGCGGGGGGTATCACAGATACGCAGTATTTT.

At least ten counts were recorded for this clonotype. This chain joins TRBV12-3 or TRBV12-4 and TRBJ1-5; possible D gene TRBD1, 6 bases. Trimming left V 6 bases short and J 6 bases short, with 18 bases between. The CDR3 is made up of 15 amino acids. For the CDR3, the DNA is TGTGCCAGCAGCCCTACAGGGACAAAGGGTCAGCCCCAGCATTTT. It yields the protein CASSPTGTKGQPQHF.

This clonotype was seen ten or more times. CDR3 region: CSASIPLATNTGELFF. The CDR3 nucleotides read TGCAGTGCTAGCATCCCCCTAGCGACGAACACCGGGGAGCTGTTTTTT. The chain carries TRBV20-1 and TRBJ2-2, with D possibly TRBD2 on 6 matching bases. The CDR3 length is 16 residues. Germline CDR1 DFQATT, CDR2 SNEGSKA (reference sequence). Between the trimmed V and J ends, which lost 3 bases and 0 bases, there was a span of 14 bases.

This clonotype showed up many times. The rearrangement links TRBV5-1 to TRBJ2-1, with D unresolved. The germline V gene has CDR1 SGHRS and CDR2 YFSETQ. The ends were cut back, 0 bases at V and 6 bases at J, with 4 bases in the middle. This CDR3 is built from 12 residues. The CDR3 DNA sequence: TGCGCCAGCAGCTTGGGTATCAATGAGCAGTTCTTC. Its protein is CASSLGINEQFF.

The CDR3 protein is CASSLAWDSSGNTIYF. The DNA of the CDR3 is TGCGCCAGCAGCTTGGCATGGGACAGCTCTGGAAACACCATATATTTT. This chain joins TRBV5-1 and TRBJ1-3; 7 nucleotides line up with TRBD1. This CDR3 has 16 amino acids. CDR1 is SGHRS and CDR2 is YFSETQ in the germline V gene. Losses at the gene ends were 0 bases for V and 0 bases for J; bases not matched to a gene: 3.

The chain recombines TRBV7-2 with TRBJ1-5; 10 bases align to TRBD1. The CDR3 length is 16 residues. The V gene end was trimmed by 0 bases and the J gene end by 5 bases; junction bases not matched to a gene: 4. Germline V gene lookup returns CDR1 SGHTA and CDR2 FQGNSA. CDR3 region: CASSLAGTGAYQPQHF. CDR3 DNA sequence: TGTGCCAGCAGCTTAGCCGGGACAGGGGCCTATCAGCCCCAGCATTTT. Full variable domain (remainder filled in from reference TRBV7-2 and TRBJ1-5): GAGVSQSPSNKVTEKGKDVELRCDPISGHTALYWYRQSLGQGLEFLIYFQGNSAPDKSGLPSDRFSAERTGGSVSTLTIQRTQQEDSAVYLCASSLAGTGAYQPQHFGDGTRLSIL.